This TCR beta chain was sequenced in a study of blood T cell repertoires in COVID-19. Here immunoSEQ multiplex PCR was the method, and the copy in TCRdb shows in-frame clones only, minus some. The sample has some 340,000 clones; around 87% are singletons. Germline trimming cut 4 bases from V and 3 bases from J; bases unmatched to any gene: 18. This CDR3 comprises 20 residues. In germline, CDR1 is LNHDA, CDR2 SQIVND (reference sequence). Cohort allocation depended upon clinical history that participants reported. Sequences were obtained from PBMCs or T cells enriched from blood (not recorded which). J is TRBJ2-1 and V is TRBV19; 10 bases align to TRBD2. This receptor was obtained from a woman in her thirties who had recovered from COVID-19. The CDR3 coding sequence is TGTGCCAGTAGTACTAGAATGCTAGCGGGGGCTCCCTCCGACTACAATGAGCAGTTCTTC. Amino acid sequence: CASSTRMLAGAPSDYNEQFF.